This TCR beta chain was sequenced in a study of CD8+ T cells in alopecia areata. Looking at the study overall: In an open-label trial, patients got 5 to 10 mg tofacitinib twice daily.

Noted treatment: oral pan-JAK inhibitor, 5-10 mg twice daily. CDR1 and CDR2 (germline): MNHEY, SMNVEV (reference sequence). The CDR3 runs 15 residues. Trimming removed 5 bases from V and 0 bases from J, with 12 bases in between. Study-level findings and limits: Sharing of TCR sequences between patients (possibly for HLA-related reasons) was less clear than in mice. Lesional scalp displayed greater clonality than normal scalp, most notably in alopecia totalis/universalis. Persistence of many expanded lesional clones was seen in scalp and blood during tofacitinib.

RNA was extracted and reverse transcribed into cDNA as the sequencing template. The protocol was immunoSEQ multiplex PCR, while the TCRdb copy is restricted to in-frame clones and leaves out a portion. This sample has approximately 220,000 clones, with more than 30% found just once. A note on this clone: Antigen unknown.

The V gene is TRBV27, the J gene TRBJ2-3; no clear D gene. The source material was CD4+ T cells sorted from blood, sampled at roughly week 30, from a patient treated with tofacitinib. This clonotype was sampled from a human donor with alopecia areata. CDR3 region: CASSPWPQSTDTQYF. As DNA, the CDR3 is TGTGCCAGCAGTCCCTGGCCCCAAAGCACAGATACGCAGTATTTT.